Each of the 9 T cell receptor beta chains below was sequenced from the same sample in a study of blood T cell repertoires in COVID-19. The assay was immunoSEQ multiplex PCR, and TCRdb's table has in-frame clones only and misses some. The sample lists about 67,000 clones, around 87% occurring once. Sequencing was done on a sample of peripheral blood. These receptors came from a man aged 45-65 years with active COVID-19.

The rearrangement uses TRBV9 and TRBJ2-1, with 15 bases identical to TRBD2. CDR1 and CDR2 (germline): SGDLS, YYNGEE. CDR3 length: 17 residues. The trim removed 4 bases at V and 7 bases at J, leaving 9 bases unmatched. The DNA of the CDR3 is TGTGCCAGCAGCAAAGACCAGGGACTAGCGGGAGGAAATGAGCAGTTCTTC. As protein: CASSKDQGLAGGNEQFF.

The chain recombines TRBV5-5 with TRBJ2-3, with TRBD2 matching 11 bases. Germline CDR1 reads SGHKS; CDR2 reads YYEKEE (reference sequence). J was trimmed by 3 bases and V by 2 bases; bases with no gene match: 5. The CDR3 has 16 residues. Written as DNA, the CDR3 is TGTGCCAGCAGCTTAATAGCGGGAGGGTTTACAGATACGCAGTATTTT. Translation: CASSLIAGGFTDTQYF.

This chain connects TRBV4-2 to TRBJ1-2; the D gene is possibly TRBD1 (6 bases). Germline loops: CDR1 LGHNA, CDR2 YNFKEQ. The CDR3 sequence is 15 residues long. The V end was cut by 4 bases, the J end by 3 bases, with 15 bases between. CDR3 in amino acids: CASSPTTTGDYGYTF. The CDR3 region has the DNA TGTGCCAGCAGCCCCACGACGACAGGCGACTATGGCTACACCTTC.

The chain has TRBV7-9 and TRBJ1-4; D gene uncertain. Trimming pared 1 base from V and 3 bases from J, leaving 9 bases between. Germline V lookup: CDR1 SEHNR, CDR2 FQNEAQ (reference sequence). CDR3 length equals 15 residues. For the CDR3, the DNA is TGTGCCAGCAGCTTAGATCTTTACTCTAATGAAAAACTGTTTTTT. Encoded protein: CASSLDLYSNEKLFF.

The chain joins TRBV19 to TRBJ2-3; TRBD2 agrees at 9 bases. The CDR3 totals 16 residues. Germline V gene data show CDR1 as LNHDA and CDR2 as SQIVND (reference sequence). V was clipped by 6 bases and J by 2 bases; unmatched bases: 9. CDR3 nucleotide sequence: TGTGCCAGTAGACCTCCGTCTAGCGGGGCCACAGATACGCAGTATTTT. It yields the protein CASRPPSSGATDTQYF.

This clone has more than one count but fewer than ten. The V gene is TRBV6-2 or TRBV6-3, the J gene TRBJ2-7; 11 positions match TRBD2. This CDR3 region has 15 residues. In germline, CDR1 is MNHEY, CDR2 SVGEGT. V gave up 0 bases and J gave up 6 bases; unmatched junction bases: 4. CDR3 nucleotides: TGTGCCAGCAGTTACTCGCCGCTAGCGGGAGGCGAGCAGTACTTC. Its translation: CASSYSPLAGGEQYF.

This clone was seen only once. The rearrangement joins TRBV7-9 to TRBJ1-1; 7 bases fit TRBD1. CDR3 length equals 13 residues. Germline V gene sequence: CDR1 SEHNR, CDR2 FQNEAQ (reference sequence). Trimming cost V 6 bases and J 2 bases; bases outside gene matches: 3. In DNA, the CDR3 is TGTGCCAGCAGTAACAGGGGCAACACTGAAGCTTTCTTT. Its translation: CASSNRGNTEAFF.

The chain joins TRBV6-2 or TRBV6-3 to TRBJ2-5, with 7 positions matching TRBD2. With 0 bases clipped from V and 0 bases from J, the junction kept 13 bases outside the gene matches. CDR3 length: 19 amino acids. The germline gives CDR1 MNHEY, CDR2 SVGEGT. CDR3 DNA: TGTGCCAGCAGTTACTCGAGTCAGGGCGGGAGCGGGAACCAAGAGACCCAGTACTTC. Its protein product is CASSYSSQGGSGNQETQYF.

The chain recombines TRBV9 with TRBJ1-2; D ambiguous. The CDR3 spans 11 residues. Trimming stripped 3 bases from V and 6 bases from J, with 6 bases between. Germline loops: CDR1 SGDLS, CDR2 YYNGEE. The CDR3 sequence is CASSGLDGYTF. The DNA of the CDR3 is TGTGCCAGCAGCGGTTTAGATGGCTACACCTTC.